This record covers a single T cell receptor beta chain. No antigen is known for it. The source of the sample is a study of identical twins. Whole-study results and caveats: Invariant MAIT and iNKT cells could partly confound zero-insertion analyses. Monozygotic twins shared more out-of-frame TCR alpha than recombination models predicted.

V lost 6 bases to trimming and J lost 5 bases, with 16 bases between them. Per the germline V gene, CDR1 is DFQATT and CDR2 is SNEGSKA (reference sequence). This CDR3 contains 13 residues. A universal primer binding site was introduced by template switching. The final cDNA contained unique molecular identifiers. TCRdb re-derived calls from the 5' RACE reads in MiXCR, one entry per CDR3 protein. The profile shows about 220,000 distinct CDR3 sequences, about 7.5% of them singletons. The data also belong to a second study, concerning yellow fever vaccine responses in identical twins. From that study: Reportedly, twins showed a vaccine T cell response that looked partly convergent and partly personalized.

The chain uses TRBV20-1 and TRBJ1-2; TRBD1 might be the D (6 bases). The clonotype originates from a woman aged 18-29 years in good health. The material sequenced was memory (CD45RO+) T cells sorted from blood. The CDR3 reads CSAPRGVGYGYTF. The DNA for the CDR3 is TGCAGTGCCCCGAGGGGGGTGGGGTATGGCTACACCTTC.